This entry concerns a single T cell receptor beta chain. Its antigen remains unidentified. Patients received at least one anti-epileptic drug before surgery. The V and J ends lost 3 bases and 8 bases, in that order; junction bases with no gene match: 11. Germline CDR1 and CDR2: WSHSY and SAAADI. There are 15 residues in the CDR3. This specimen comes from a study of brain T cells in children with intractable seizures. TCRdb keeps only in-frame clones here, not all; method: immunoSEQ multiplex PCR. This table holds around 41,000 clones, approximately 92% found once. Study-wide points: Clones missing pre-surgery may reflect undersampling of that blood sample. Only CDR3 sequence similarity suggested viral specificity, without known HCMV serostatus.

The clonotype comes from a girl aged 2 to 9 with tuberous sclerosis and intractable seizures. V usage is TRBV10-2 and J usage is TRBJ1-2; the match to TRBD1 covers 8 bases. The source was peripheral blood, collected at surgery. The CDR3 DNA is TGCGCCAGCAGTGAATCTGGGACAGGACCCAGGGGCTACACCTTC. It yields the protein CASSESGTGPRGYTF.